The 24 T cell receptor beta chains listed next were all sequenced from one sample in a study of T cell changes during pregnancy in multiple sclerosis. Libraries were prepared by immunoSEQ multiplex PCR; TCRdb keeps only in-frame clonotypes and omits some of them. The data hold tens of thousands of clones, with around nine tenths observed a single time. The sequences come from peripheral blood, collected in the second trimester of pregnancy. The receptor source for this set is a female donor with multiple sclerosis, enrolled in a pregnancy study.

This chain uses TRBV18 with TRBJ2-1, with a possible D match to TRBD2 (6 bases). Per germline, CDR1 KGHSH and CDR2 LQKENI. The CDR3 runs 14 residues. Trimming took off 4 bases at V and 8 bases at J, with 15 bases between the two ends. In DNA form, the CDR3 reads TGTGCCAGCTCACGGGGGGAACGGGTGGATGAGCAGTTCTTC. This codes for CASSRGERVDEQFF. The variable domain in full, completed from reference TRBV18 and TRBJ2-1, reads NAGVMQNPRHLVRRRGQEARLRCSPMKGHSHVYWYRQLPEEGLKFMVYLQKENIIDESGMPKERFSAEFPKEGPSILRIQQVVRGDSAAYFCASSRGERVDEQFFGPGTRLTVL.

The table lists this clone with a count of one. The chain couples TRBV5-4 to TRBJ2-3; weak D call: TRBD2 (7 bases). V was clipped by 0 bases and J by 7 bases, with 15 bases between them. The germline V gene encodes CDR1 SGHNT and CDR2 YYREEE (reference sequence). The CDR3 is 15 amino acids. In nucleotides, the CDR3 is TGTGCCAGCAGCTTGGAAGGGGGGGCTAGGAATACGCAGTATTTT. Translating gives CASSLEGGARNTQYF. Variable domain in full (rest from reference TRBV5-4 and TRBJ2-3): ETGVTQSPTHLIKTRGQQVTLRCSSQSGHNTVSWYQQALGQGPQFIFQYYREEENGRGNFPPRFSGLQFPNYSSELNVNALELDDSALYLCASSLEGGARNTQYFGPGTRLTVL.

V is TRBV21-1 and J is TRBJ2-3; TRBD2 reflects the table's D call only, with no check against the DNA. TRBV21-1 constitutes a pseudogene. The CDR3 consists of 16 residues. The CDR3 DNA reads as TGTGCCAGCAGCAAAAGCGTCGAGGAGAGGGCAGATACGCAGTATTTT. This sequence encodes CASSKSVEERADTQYF.

This rearrangement joins TRBV29-1 to TRBJ1-1; no clear D. Germline-derived CDR1 and CDR2 are SQVTM and ANQGSEA. This CDR3 has 16 residues. Trimming shortened V by 3 bases and J by 10 bases, and 27 bases separated the two germline ends. CDR3 in amino acids: CSVESRTINPERGAFF. The CDR3 nucleotides are TGCAGCGTTGAGTCCCGGACGATAAACCCAGAGCGGGGAGCTTTCTTT.

This rearrangement joins TRBV7-9 to TRBJ1-1, with 8 bases lining up with TRBD1. V trimming: 2 bases; J trimming: 5 bases; junction bases outside the gene matches: 7. CDR3 size: 15 residues. The germline V gene encodes CDR1 SEHNR and CDR2 FQNEAQ (reference sequence). CDR3 sequence: CASSLIRGQLTEAFF. The CDR3 bases are TGTGCCAGCAGCTTAATCAGGGGGCAATTAACTGAAGCTTTCTTT.

In DNA, the CDR3 is TGTGCCAGCAGTACAACAGGGGGAACGGGGGAAAAACTGTTTTTT. Its protein product is CASSTTGGTGEKLFF. V gene TRBV28 combines with J gene TRBJ1-4; 8 bases map to TRBD1. This CDR3 contains 15 residues. The germline V gene encodes CDR1 MDHEN and CDR2 SYDVKM. V lost 5 bases, J lost 8 bases, and 10 bases stayed unmatched.

The rearrangement joins TRBV10-3 to TRBJ2-3, with TRBD1 matching over 10 bases. The trim removed 7 bases at V and 4 bases at J, leaving 5 bases unmatched. This CDR3 contains 14 residues. In germline, CDR1 is ENHRY, CDR2 SYGVKD. CDR3 residues: CAITGQGEADTQYF. CDR3 DNA: TGTGCCATCACCGGACAGGGGGAGGCAGATACGCAGTATTTT.

The chain couples TRBV11-3 to TRBJ2-2, with 8 positions matching TRBD2. V was clipped by 3 bases and J by 5 bases; unmatched bases: 5. Germline V CDR1 and CDR2: SGHNT, YENEEA. The CDR3 runs 15 residues. The CDR3 bases are TGTGCCAGCAGCTTTATTAGCGGGGTAACCGGGGAGCTGTTTTTT. It codes for CASSFISGVTGELFF.

This sequence joins TRBV28 and TRBJ2-5; a weak D match, TRBD1 (6 bases). V gave up 3 bases and J gave up 4 bases, with 9 bases separating them. Germline CDR1 MDHEN, CDR2 SYDVKM. The CDR3 loop spans 13 amino acids. CDR3 sequence: CASSLQGLETQYF. CDR3 DNA sequence: TGTGCCAGCAGTTTGCAGGGGCTAGAGACCCAGTACTTC. The variable domain in full, with the rest retrieved from reference TRBV28 and TRBJ2-5, is DVKVTQSSRYLVKRTGEKVFLECVQDMDHENMFWYRQDPGLGLRLIYFSYDVKMKEKGDIPEGYSVSREKKERFSLILESASTNQTSMYLCASSLQGLETQYFGPGTRLLVL.

The CDR3 region is CASSVGGPSGGLYF. The CDR3 nucleotides are TGTGCCAGCAGCGTAGGGGGCCCTAGCGGGGGCCTGTACTTC. This chain uses TRBV9 with TRBJ2-7; 10 bases fit TRBD2. The V segment lost 0 bases and the J segment 12 bases; nucleotides outside the gene matches: 9. The CDR3 totals 14 residues. The germline V gene has CDR1 SGDLS and CDR2 YYNGEE.

The chain links TRBV5-6 to TRBJ2-5; D is perhaps TRBD1 (5 bases). In germline, CDR1 is SGHDT, CDR2 YYEEEE. V dropped 1 base and J dropped 1 base, with 8 bases sitting between them. The CDR3 spans 14 residues. CDR3 loop: CASSLRTGQETQYF. The CDR3 DNA is TGTGCCAGCAGCTTGCGAACAGGCCAAGAGACCCAGTACTTC.

The V and J genes are TRBV9 and TRBJ2-3; D call uncertain. Per germline, CDR1 SGDLS and CDR2 YYNGEE. Trimming left V 0 bases short and J 2 bases short, with 7 bases between. This CDR3 is 14 amino acids long. The CDR3 nucleotides are TGTGCCAGCAGCGTAGGCGGATTCACAGATACGCAGTATTTT. This codes for CASSVGGFTDTQYF. The full variable domain, rest sourced from reference TRBV9 and TRBJ2-3, is DSGVTQTPKHLITATGQRVTLRCSPRSGDLSVYWYQQSLDQGLQFLIQYYNGEERAKGNILERFSAQQFPDLHSELNLSSLELGDSALYFCASSVGGFTDTQYFGPGTRLTVL.

The genes are TRBV28 and TRBJ1-5; TRBD1 is a possible D gene (5 bases). Trimming took 10 bases from V and 0 from J, leaving 16 bases between them. Germline lookup yields CDR1 MDHEN and CDR2 SYDVKM. This CDR3 is 15 amino acids long. Here the CDR3 reads CATRVSGTSNQPQHF. The CDR3 DNA sequence: TGTGCCACAAGGGTGAGCGGGACTAGCAATCAGCCCCAGCATTTT.

The V gene is TRBV7-2, the J gene TRBJ1-6; 9 positions match TRBD1. Losses at the gene ends were 4 bases for V and 5 bases for J; bases not matched to a gene: 3. CDR3 length: 15 amino acids. Germline V gene sequence: CDR1 SGHTA, CDR2 FQGNSA. CDR3 in DNA: TGTGCCAGCAGCTCGGGGACAGGGAATAATTCACCCCTCCACTTT. This sequence encodes CASSSGTGNNSPLHF.

The chain couples TRBV13 to TRBJ2-3; the D gene is possibly TRBD2 (5 bases). The CDR3 is 16 residues long. V was clipped by 5 bases and J by 0 bases, with 15 bases between them. CDR1 PRHDT and CDR2 FYEKMQ come from the germline V gene (reference sequence). CDR3 sequence reads: CASSTRTGLSTDTQYF. CDR3 DNA sequence: TGTGCCAGCAGCACGCGGACGGGATTAAGCACAGATACGCAGTATTTT.

This clone appeared once. J is TRBJ1-2 and V is TRBV19; 7 bases are a match to TRBD1. CDR1 and CDR2 from the germline V gene are LNHDA and SQIVND (reference sequence). This CDR3 region has 15 residues. V shed 4 bases and J 4 bases; nucleotides not matched to a gene: 9. In DNA form, the CDR3 reads TGTGCCAGTAGTAGGCCGGGACAGAAAATCTATGGCTACACCTTC. Translated, it gives CASSRPGQKIYGYTF.

This chain uses TRBV5-1 with TRBJ1-1; TRBD1 matches 12 bases. The CDR3 spans 14 residues. J lost 6 bases, V lost 2 bases, and 2 bases had no gene match. Germline V gene lookup returns CDR1 SGHRS and CDR2 YFSETQ. The CDR3 region is CASSFRDRGPEAFF. The DNA for the CDR3 is TGCGCCAGCAGCTTCCGGGACAGGGGGCCTGAAGCTTTCTTT.

The chain employs TRBV5-6 and TRBJ2-1; 9 bases fit TRBD2. From germline, CDR1 is SGHDT and CDR2 YYEEEE. The CDR3 has 13 amino acids. The V and J ends lost 1 base and 13 bases, in that order; junction bases with no gene match: 6. CDR3 amino acids: CASSLILAGTQFF. The CDR3 coding sequence is TGTGCCAGCAGCTTGATCCTAGCGGGGACACAGTTCTTC.

The chain is built from TRBV30 and TRBJ2-1, with D tentatively TRBD2 (5 bases). CDR1 is GTSNPN and CDR2 is SVGIG in the germline V gene (reference sequence). The V gene lost 3 bases and the J gene lost 6 bases, with 15 bases spanning the gap. The CDR3 has 14 residues. CDR3 sequence: CAWRPLVAFNEQFF. Written as DNA, the CDR3 is TGTGCCTGGAGGCCCCTAGTAGCGTTCAATGAGCAGTTCTTC.

This chain connects TRBV6-6 to TRBJ2-3; TRBD2 aligns across 12 bases. Germline V gene lookup returns CDR1 MNHNY and CDR2 SVGAGI (reference sequence). V was clipped by 6 bases and J by 2 bases; unmatched bases: 6. The CDR3 sequence is 16 residues long. The CDR3 sequence: CASSDLAGGNTDTQYF. CDR3 DNA: TGTGCCAGCAGCGACCTAGCGGGGGGGAACACAGATACGCAGTATTTT.

The rearrangement uses TRBV7-2 and TRBJ1-5; D is undetermined. The V end lost 8 bases, the J end lost 4 bases, and 12 bases lay between the germline ends. Germline CDR1 is SGHTA and CDR2 is FQGNSA. The length of the CDR3 is 13 residues. The CDR3 DNA follows: TGTGCCAGCGCCCCGGTTTATAATCAGCCCCAGCATTTT. Protein sequence: CASAPVYNQPQHF.

The J gene is TRBJ1-2, the V gene TRBV28, with a weak D call TRBD1 (6 bases). V lost 8 bases and J 2 bases, leaving 12 bases between the germline ends. The CDR3 is made up of 13 amino acids. Germline loops: CDR1 MDHEN, CDR2 SYDVKM. The CDR3 is CASQKDRNYGYTF. Written as DNA, the CDR3 is TGTGCCAGCCAAAAGGACAGAAACTATGGCTACACCTTC.

This clone occurred once. The chain employs TRBV7-8 and TRBJ1-2; TRBD1 might be the D (5 bases). V lost 5 bases, J lost 1 base, and 14 bases lay in between. There are 15 residues in the CDR3. Per the germline V gene, CDR1 is SGHVS and CDR2 is FQNEAQ. The CDR3 spells CASSVVQGDNYGYTF. CDR3 bases: TGTGCCAGCAGCGTAGTTCAGGGCGATAACTATGGCTACACCTTC.

The V call is TRBV29-1, the J call TRBJ2-1; 9 bases map to TRBD2. Germline V CDR1 and CDR2: SQVTM, ANQGSEA. This CDR3 has 15 amino acids. With V trimmed by 4 bases and J by 3 bases, 7 bases remained unmatched. For the CDR3, the DNA is TGCAGCGTTGGGGCGCGGGGGGGACTCTACAATGAGCAGTTCTTC. It is translated as CSVGARGGLYNEQFF.